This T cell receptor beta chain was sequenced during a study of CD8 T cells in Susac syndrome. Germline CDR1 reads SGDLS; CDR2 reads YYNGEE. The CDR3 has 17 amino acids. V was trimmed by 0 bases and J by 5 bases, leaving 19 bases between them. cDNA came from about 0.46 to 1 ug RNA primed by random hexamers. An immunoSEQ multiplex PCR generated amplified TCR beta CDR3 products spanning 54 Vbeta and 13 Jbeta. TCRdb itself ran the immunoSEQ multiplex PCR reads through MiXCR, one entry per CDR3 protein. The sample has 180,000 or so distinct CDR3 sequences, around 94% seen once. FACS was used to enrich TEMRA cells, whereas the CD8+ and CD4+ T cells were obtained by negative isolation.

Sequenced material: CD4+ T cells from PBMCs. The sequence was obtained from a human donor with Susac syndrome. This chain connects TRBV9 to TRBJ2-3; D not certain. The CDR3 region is CASSVGFKSGGGDTQYF. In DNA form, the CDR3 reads TGTGCCAGCAGCGTAGGATTCAAGTCTGGTGGCGGAGATACGCAGTATTTT.